Presented here are 14 T cell receptor beta chains from one specimen sequenced in a study of breast tumors, draining lymph nodes, adjacent tissues. Samples came from axillary lymph nodes draining the breast cancer. MiXCR, run by TCRdb on the multiplex PCR reads, gives a single entry per CDR3 protein. Of about 130,000 distinct CDR3 sequences listed, 20% to 25% are singletons. The sequenced sample consisted of axillary lymph node tissue. The origin of the receptors is a female donor with breast cancer. Some clones in this sample may be carry-over from other donors' samples.

About this clonotype itself: A much larger clone lies a single base off, so this may be a read error. The chain is built from TRBV4-2 and TRBJ1-3, with D hard to call. CDR1 is LGHNA and CDR2 is YNFKEQ in the germline V gene. The CDR3 has 14 amino acids. V shed 5 bases and J shed 3 bases, with 11 bases lying between them. The CDR3: CASSMGDFGNTIYF. For the CDR3, the DNA is TGTGCCAGCAGCATGGGAGACTTTGGAAACACCATATATTTT.

This clonotype occurred many times. The chain joins TRBV25-1 to TRBJ2-7; a possible D gene is TRBD2 (6 bases). Germline V gene data show CDR1 as MGHDK and CDR2 as SYGVNS. Trimming took off 2 bases at V and 11 bases at J, with 10 bases between the two ends. The CDR3 totals 11 residues. The CDR3 DNA reads as TGTGCCAGCAGTGAAGGAAGGGAGGAGTACTTC. It yields the protein CASSEGREEYF.

This clonotype has a count of ten or more. V is TRBV6-5 and J is TRBJ1-2, with 8 bases lining up with TRBD1. V trimming: 5 bases; J trimming: 4 bases; junction bases outside the gene matches: 3. This CDR3 has 13 amino acids. The germline V gene has CDR1 MNHEY and CDR2 SVGAGI. DNA of the CDR3: TGTGCCAGCAGTCCGACAGGGGCCTATGGCTACACCTTC. Amino acid sequence: CASSPTGAYGYTF.

This clonotype was detected many times. This chain uses TRBV4-1 with TRBJ1-5; weak D call: TRBD1 (6 bases). CDR3 length equals 14 residues. Germline V lookup: CDR1 MGHRA, CDR2 YSYEKL. Between the trimmed V and J ends, which lost 5 bases and 0 bases, there was a span of 8 bases. CDR3 coding DNA: TGCGCCAGCAGCGGACAGTTTAGCAATCAGCCCCAGCATTTT. Translated: CASSGQFSNQPQHF.

A note on this clonotype: One base away lies a much larger clone, so this may be a sequencing read error. The chain joins TRBV2 to TRBJ1-4; D is undetermined. Germline V gives CDR1 SNHLY, CDR2 FYNNEI. This CDR3 contains 15 residues. With 8 bases removed from V and 7 bases from J, the gap between germline ends came to 20 bases. The CDR3 DNA reads TGTGCCAGCTCCCGTCGCGGGTCGTTTACTGAAAAACTGTTTTTT. Protein product: CASSRRGSFTEKLFF.

This chain uses TRBV19 with TRBJ1-5; TRBD1 matches at 7 bases. V dropped 2 bases and J dropped 4; count of bases not matched to a gene: 11. Germline CDR1 LNHDA, CDR2 SQIVND (reference sequence). This CDR3 has 17 amino acids. CDR3 amino acids: CASSINSVTGLNQPQHF. DNA for the CDR3: TGTGCCAGTAGTATAAACTCAGTGACAGGGTTAAATCAGCCCCAGCATTTT.

This clonotype was found many times. The chain carries TRBV7-9 and TRBJ2-1; D not certain. The CDR3 extends over 11 amino acids. V was pared by 8 bases and J by 5 bases, with 7 bases between. Germline values: CDR1 SEHNR, CDR2 FQNEAQ (reference sequence). The CDR3 nucleotides are TGTGCCAGCGGGCGTAACAATGAGCAGTTCTTC. Encoded protein: CASGRNNEQFF.

This clonotype was seen at least ten times. The V and J genes are TRBV19 and TRBJ2-5; D gene uncertain. The CDR3 spans 14 residues. V gave up 0 bases and J gave up 4 bases, with 9 bases separating them. Germline CDR1 and CDR2: LNHDA and SQIVND (reference sequence). This chain's CDR3 is CASSIDSSTETQYF. The CDR3 DNA follows: TGTGCCAGTAGTATAGATAGTAGCACAGAGACCCAGTACTTC.

This clonotype has at least ten counts. V is TRBV2 and J is TRBJ2-7; maybe TRBD2 (5 bases). CDR1 SNHLY and CDR2 FYNNEI come from the germline V gene. The CDR3 is 13 amino acids. The V end was cut by 9 bases, the J end by 6 bases, with 18 bases between. CDR3 protein: CARAAGEESEQYF. CDR3 sequence (DNA): TGTGCCAGAGCCGCGGGTGAGGAGTCCGAGCAGTACTTC.

This clonotype was seen repeatedly, ten times or more. V and J are TRBV5-1 and TRBJ2-7; TRBD2 aligns across 7 bases. With 2 bases clipped from V and 2 bases from J, the junction kept 4 bases outside the gene matches. From germline, CDR1 is SGHRS and CDR2 YFSETQ. The CDR3 is 14 amino acids. The CDR3 DNA sequence: TGCGCCAGCAGCTTCGGACTAGAAGCCTACGAGCAGTACTTC. Amino acid sequence: CASSFGLEAYEQYF.

This clonotype was seen at least ten times. The CDR3 region is CASSYGGSQPQHF. For the CDR3, the DNA is TGTGCCAGCAGCTACGGGGGGTCTCAGCCCCAGCATTTT. This chain joins TRBV4-2 and TRBJ1-5; possible D gene TRBD1, 5 bases. Trimming stripped 5 bases from V and 6 bases from J, with 11 bases between. Germline values: CDR1 LGHNA, CDR2 YNFKEQ. The CDR3 sequence is 13 residues long.

This clonotype was observed a few times. The chain combines TRBV20-1 with TRBJ2-4; TRBD2 matches 8 bases. CDR1 and CDR2 (germline): DFQATT, SNEGSKA (reference sequence). The V segment lost 7 bases and the J segment 6 bases; nucleotides outside the gene matches: 5. The CDR3 has 12 residues. The CDR3 nucleotides read TGCAGTGGCGGGGGGTCACTAAACATTCAGTACTTC. Translated, it gives CSGGGSLNIQYF.

On this clonotype itself: A much larger clone differs from this one at a single base, so this may be a read error. The missing conserved phenylalanine or tryptophan at the end of this CDR3 makes a read error likely. The genes are TRBV9 and TRBJ2-7; TRBD2 might be the D (6 bases). This CDR3 has 14 residues. Germline V gene data show CDR1 as SGDLS and CDR2 as YYNGEE. Deletions cut 0 bases from V and 2 bases from J, with 9 bases between. The CDR3 DNA follows: TGTGCCAGCAGCGTAGATTCTAGCGCCTACGAGCAGTACCTC. Residues: CASSVDSSAYEQYL.

This clonotype was found many times. The V gene is TRBV12-3 or TRBV12-4, the J gene TRBJ1-5, with 9 bases fitting TRBD1. CDR3 length: 14 residues. Trimming cost V 6 bases and J 4 bases; bases outside gene matches: 4. The CDR3 sequence is CASSRTGENQPQHF. CDR3 nucleotide sequence: TGTGCCAGCAGCCGGACAGGGGAAAATCAGCCCCAGCATTTT.